The present T cell receptor beta chain was sequenced within a study of CD8 T cells in ankylosing spondylitis. Study findings and constraints: Matched ankylosing spondylitis synovial fluid reportedly showed significant enrichment of disease-linked clones. A TCR beta motif of 7 or 8 highly homologous variants appeared characteristic of ankylosing spondylitis blood.

The CDR3 sequence is 12 residues long. V was shortened by 4 bases and J by 4 bases, with 7 bases between the two germline ends. Germline CDR1 ENHRY, CDR2 SYGVKD. Making the TCR beta libraries involved quantitative 5'-RACE with molecular barcodes. TCRdb reanalysed the 5' RACE reads using MiXCR and keeps one entry per CDR3 protein. The sample holds about 200,000 distinct CDR3 sequences, over 10% seen once. This clonotype was recorded a few times. Its target is not known. The sample was blood, either unsorted or a sorted T cell fraction (not recorded which). The V and J genes are TRBV10-3 and TRBJ1-1, with no clear D. The clonotype originates from a male donor with ankylosing spondylitis or in good health (not recorded which). The CDR3 sequence is CAISAGGTEAFF. CDR3 DNA sequence: TGTGCCATCAGTGCGGGAGGCACTGAAGCTTTCTTT.